These T cell receptor beta chains were read from a single sample in a study of T-cell reconstitution after alpha-beta-depleted transplantation in children. In TCRdb, the PCR reads were re-called with MiXCR into one record per CDR3 protein. The sample consists of roughly 420,000 distinct CDR3 sequences, under 20% of them appearing once. The sequences come from PBMCs, mostly from graft donor cells, collected 360 days after TCRalphabeta/CD19-depleted stem cell transplant. These TCRs come from a boy under two years old who had a stem cell transplant for Wiskott-Aldrich syndrome, so the T cells may come from the graft donor. Both conserved end residues are part of each CDR3. Fields, in order: J gene, CDR3 length, D gene, V gene, clone size, CDR3 protein, CDR3 DNA. D genes are given only for firm matches. Only part of the rows carry a size: once, few, many, or a class if the clone is expanded.

j_call: TRBJ1-1; cdr3_length: 18; d_call: -; v_call: TRBV5-1; clone_size: -; cdr3_aa: CASSLALGSGALNTEAFF; cdr3_nt: TGCGCCAGCAGCTTGGCCTTGGGAAGCGGGGCTCTGAACACTGAAGCTTTCTTT
j_call: TRBJ2-1; cdr3_length: 17; d_call: TRBD2; v_call: TRBV7-8; clone_size: few; cdr3_aa: CASSLRRGRGGYNEQFF; cdr3_nt: TGTGCCAGCAGCTTACGTCGCGGGAGGGGGGGCTACAATGAGCAGTTCTTC
j_call: TRBJ2-1; cdr3_length: 16; d_call: -; v_call: TRBV5-1; clone_size: few; cdr3_aa: CASSLIQSSSYNEQFF; cdr3_nt: TGCGCCAGCAGCTTGATCCAGAGTAGCTCCTACAATGAGCAGTTCTTC
j_call: TRBJ2-5; cdr3_length: 16; d_call: TRBD2; v_call: TRBV6-1; clone_size: -; cdr3_aa: CASSMSSGGDQETQYF; cdr3_nt: TGTGCCAGCAGTATGAGTAGCGGGGGGGACCAAGAGACCCAGTACTTC
j_call: TRBJ2-1; cdr3_length: 11; d_call: TRBD2; v_call: TRBV20-1; clone_size: -; cdr3_aa: CSARAAGGQFF; cdr3_nt: TGCAGTGCTAGAGCGGCGGGAGGGCAGTTCTTC
j_call: TRBJ2-7; cdr3_length: 13; d_call: -; v_call: TRBV28; clone_size: -; cdr3_aa: CASSLDQLYEQYF; cdr3_nt: TGTGCCAGCAGTTTGGATCAGCTATACGAGCAGTACTTC
j_call: TRBJ2-1; cdr3_length: 15; d_call: -; v_call: TRBV12-3/TRBV12-4; clone_size: -; cdr3_aa: CASSSGHFSYNEQFF; cdr3_nt: TGTGCCAGTTCCTCGGGACACTTCTCCTACAATGAGCAGTTCTTC
j_call: TRBJ2-5; cdr3_length: 16; d_call: TRBD2; v_call: TRBV27; clone_size: -; cdr3_aa: CASSSLAGGPLETQYF; cdr3_nt: TGTGCCAGCAGTTCGCTAGCGGGAGGGCCGCTAGAGACCCAGTACTTC
j_call: TRBJ2-5; cdr3_length: 15; d_call: -; v_call: TRBV4-3; clone_size: -; cdr3_aa: CASSSGLLTQETQYF; cdr3_nt: TGCGCCAGCAGCTCTGGACTCCTTACCCAAGAGACCCAGTACTTC
j_call: TRBJ2-7; cdr3_length: 15; d_call: TRBD2; v_call: TRBV7-2; clone_size: -; cdr3_aa: CASSLRGASSYEQYF; cdr3_nt: TGTGCCAGCAGCCTGCGGGGGGCGTCCTCCTACGAGCAGTACTTC
j_call: TRBJ1-2; cdr3_length: 16; d_call: -; v_call: TRBV28; clone_size: few; cdr3_aa: CASNTFGHNLNYGYTF; cdr3_nt: TGTGCCAGCAATACCTTTGGACACAACCTTAACTATGGCTACACCTTC
j_call: TRBJ2-2; cdr3_length: 15; d_call: -; v_call: TRBV11-2; clone_size: few; cdr3_aa: CASSLVGFLAGELFF; cdr3_nt: TGTGCCAGCAGCTTAGTTGGGTTTCTTGCCGGGGAGCTGTTTTTT
j_call: TRBJ2-7; cdr3_length: 12; d_call: -; v_call: TRBV3-1; clone_size: -; cdr3_aa: CASSHFSYEQYF; cdr3_nt: TGTGCCAGCAGCCATTTCTCCTACGAGCAGTACTTC
j_call: TRBJ2-1; cdr3_length: 19; d_call: -; v_call: TRBV11-2; clone_size: -; cdr3_aa: CASSLERWRGKRSYNEQFF; cdr3_nt: TGTGCCAGCAGCTTAGAGAGATGGCGGGGCAAACGCTCCTACAATGAGCAGTTCTTC
j_call: TRBJ2-3; cdr3_length: 13; d_call: TRBD2; v_call: TRBV5-1; clone_size: -; cdr3_aa: CASSPAGGGTQYF; cdr3_nt: TGCGCCAGCAGTCCGGCGGGGGGTGGTACGCAGTATTTT
j_call: TRBJ2-1; cdr3_length: 13; d_call: -; v_call: TRBV30; clone_size: few; cdr3_aa: CAWRGEAYNEQFF; cdr3_nt: TGTGCCTGGAGAGGGGAAGCCTACAATGAGCAGTTCTTC
j_call: TRBJ2-5; cdr3_length: 16; d_call: TRBD2; v_call: TRBV20-1; clone_size: -; cdr3_aa: CSARVRTSGTGETQYF; cdr3_nt: TGCAGTGCTAGAGTCCGGACTAGCGGGACGGGAGAGACCCAGTACTTC
j_call: TRBJ2-7; cdr3_length: 11; d_call: -; v_call: TRBV28; clone_size: -; cdr3_aa: CASSLGGPQYF; cdr3_nt: TGTGCCAGCAGTTTAGGGGGACCGCAGTACTTC
j_call: TRBJ2-7; cdr3_length: 15; d_call: TRBD2; v_call: TRBV20-1; clone_size: few; cdr3_aa: CSARVLAGGLYEQYF; cdr3_nt: TGCAGTGCTAGAGTGCTAGCGGGAGGCCTCTACGAGCAGTACTTC
j_call: TRBJ2-7; cdr3_length: 15; d_call: -; v_call: TRBV7-2; clone_size: -; cdr3_aa: CASSLAPAVSHEQYF; cdr3_nt: TGTGCCAGCAGCTTAGCGCCGGCGGTTTCCCACGAGCAGTACTTC
j_call: TRBJ2-7; cdr3_length: 17; d_call: TRBD1; v_call: TRBV5-1; clone_size: few; cdr3_aa: CASSRFTPGQKFYEQYF; cdr3_nt: TGCGCCAGCAGTCGGTTCACCCCGGGACAGAAATTCTACGAGCAGTACTTC
j_call: TRBJ2-3; cdr3_length: 15; d_call: TRBD2; v_call: TRBV12-3/TRBV12-4; clone_size: few; cdr3_aa: CASSLTSGRPDTQYF; cdr3_nt: TGTGCCAGCAGCCTGACTAGCGGGAGGCCAGATACGCAGTATTTT
j_call: TRBJ2-7; cdr3_length: 16; d_call: -; v_call: TRBV30; clone_size: -; cdr3_aa: CAWRGSPKGSNYEQYF; cdr3_nt: TGTGCCTGGAGGGGGAGCCCGAAGGGATCAAACTACGAGCAGTACTTC
j_call: TRBJ2-3; cdr3_length: 15; d_call: -; v_call: TRBV20-1; clone_size: -; cdr3_aa: CSARDLSRDTDTQYF; cdr3_nt: TGCAGTGCTAGAGATCTTAGTCGGGACACAGATACGCAGTATTTT
j_call: TRBJ2-2; cdr3_length: 17; d_call: TRBD2; v_call: TRBV7-9; clone_size: few; cdr3_aa: CASSDPTSGRAPGELFF; cdr3_nt: TGTGCCAGCAGCGACCCCACTAGCGGGAGGGCCCCCGGGGAGCTGTTTTTT
j_call: TRBJ2-1; cdr3_length: 14; d_call: TRBD1; v_call: TRBV29-1; clone_size: many; cdr3_aa: CSVDADRVWNEQFF; cdr3_nt: TGCAGCGTTGATGCGGACAGGGTTTGGAATGAGCAGTTCTTC
j_call: TRBJ2-5; cdr3_length: 12; d_call: -; v_call: TRBV24-1; clone_size: few; cdr3_aa: CATSDPQETQYF; cdr3_nt: TGTGCCACCAGTGACCCCCAAGAGACCCAGTACTTC
j_call: TRBJ1-1; cdr3_length: 11; d_call: -; v_call: TRBV15; clone_size: -; cdr3_aa: CATSMNTEAFF; cdr3_nt: TGTGCCACCAGCATGAACACTGAAGCTTTCTTT
j_call: TRBJ2-3; cdr3_length: 13; d_call: TRBD2; v_call: TRBV6-5; clone_size: -; cdr3_aa: CASIRRLAGDPFF; cdr3_nt: TGTGCCAGCATTAGACGACTAGCGGGAGATCCCTTTTTT
j_call: TRBJ2-7; cdr3_length: 20; d_call: TRBD1; v_call: TRBV5-4; clone_size: -; cdr3_aa: CASSWTPRSLGQGAVYEQYF; cdr3_nt: TGTGCCAGCAGCTGGACCCCCCGGAGCTTGGGACAGGGGGCTGTCTACGAGCAGTACTTC
j_call: TRBJ2-2; cdr3_length: 12; d_call: -; v_call: TRBV6-5; clone_size: few; cdr3_aa: CASRDRVRELFF; cdr3_nt: TGTGCCAGCAGAGACCGGGTACGGGAGCTGTTTTTT
j_call: TRBJ2-4; cdr3_length: 15; d_call: -; v_call: TRBV4-1; clone_size: -; cdr3_aa: CASSPGPIAKNIQYF; cdr3_nt: TGCGCCAGCAGCCCTGGACCCATAGCCAAAAACATTCAGTACTTC
j_call: TRBJ2-5; cdr3_length: 15; d_call: -; v_call: TRBV7-9; clone_size: few; cdr3_aa: CASSLSRGLRETQYF; cdr3_nt: TGTGCCAGCAGCTTATCACGGGGGTTACGAGAGACCCAGTACTTC
j_call: TRBJ1-1; cdr3_length: 13; d_call: -; v_call: TRBV7-9; clone_size: few; cdr3_aa: CASTKTVNTEAFF; cdr3_nt: TGTGCCAGCACCAAGACGGTGAACACTGAAGCTTTCTTT
j_call: TRBJ2-3; cdr3_length: 14; d_call: TRBD2; v_call: TRBV9; clone_size: -; cdr3_aa: CASEGLAGGDTQYF; cdr3_nt: TGTGCCAGCGAGGGGCTGGCGGGAGGAGATACGCAGTATTTT
j_call: TRBJ2-3; cdr3_length: 15; d_call: -; v_call: TRBV12-3/TRBV12-4; clone_size: few; cdr3_aa: CASSLGYGGRDTQYF; cdr3_nt: TGTGCCAGCAGTTTAGGGTACGGCGGACGAGATACGCAGTATTTT
j_call: TRBJ2-1; cdr3_length: 15; d_call: TRBD2; v_call: TRBV7-6; clone_size: -; cdr3_aa: CASSLAGGPGNEQFF; cdr3_nt: TGTGCCAGCAGCTTAGCGGGAGGGCCGGGCAATGAGCAGTTCTTC
j_call: TRBJ2-7; cdr3_length: 16; d_call: TRBD2; v_call: TRBV7-9; clone_size: few; cdr3_aa: CASSRSGGGASYEQYF; cdr3_nt: TGTGCCAGCAGCCGGTCGGGCGGGGGGGCCTCCTACGAGCAGTACTTC
j_call: TRBJ2-2; cdr3_length: 18; d_call: TRBD2; v_call: TRBV7-6; clone_size: -; cdr3_aa: CASSPIGPGLAGTGELFF; cdr3_nt: TGTGCCAGCAGCCCAATTGGTCCGGGACTAGCGGGCACCGGGGAGCTGTTTTTT
j_call: TRBJ2-5; cdr3_length: 14; d_call: -; v_call: TRBV5-1; clone_size: many; cdr3_aa: CASSLVAGRETQYF; cdr3_nt: TGCGCCAGCAGCTTGGTGGCAGGGAGGGAGACCCAGTACTTC
j_call: TRBJ2-3; cdr3_length: 12; d_call: -; v_call: TRBV29-1; clone_size: few; cdr3_aa: CSEAGPADTQYF; cdr3_nt: TGCAGCGAAGCAGGGCCCGCAGATACGCAGTATTTT
j_call: TRBJ2-3; cdr3_length: 14; d_call: -; v_call: TRBV18; clone_size: few; cdr3_aa: CASSREPTSDTQYF; cdr3_nt: TGTGCCAGTTCCCGGGAGCCTACTTCAGATACGCAGTATTTT
j_call: TRBJ2-1; cdr3_length: 13; d_call: TRBD2; v_call: TRBV7-8; clone_size: few; cdr3_aa: CASSSGLGLSQFF; cdr3_nt: TGTGCCAGCAGCTCGGGTTTGGGACTATCCCAGTTCTTC
j_call: TRBJ2-5; cdr3_length: 13; d_call: -; v_call: TRBV19; clone_size: -; cdr3_aa: CASSTRQGETQYF; cdr3_nt: TGTGCCAGTAGTACCCGGCAGGGGGAGACCCAGTACTTC
j_call: TRBJ2-1; cdr3_length: 19; d_call: -; v_call: TRBV27; clone_size: few; cdr3_aa: CASSPAKLQGPRSYNEQFF; cdr3_nt: TGTGCCAGCAGTCCAGCTAAACTGCAGGGGCCTCGCTCCTACAATGAGCAGTTCTTC
j_call: TRBJ2-1; cdr3_length: 17; d_call: TRBD2; v_call: TRBV28; clone_size: -; cdr3_aa: CASSLLGLAETYNEQFF; cdr3_nt: TGTGCCAGCAGTTTATTGGGACTAGCGGAGACCTACAATGAGCAGTTCTTC
j_call: TRBJ2-7; cdr3_length: 13; d_call: -; v_call: TRBV3-1; clone_size: many; cdr3_aa: CASSQDEGYEQYF; cdr3_nt: TGTGCCAGCAGCCAAGATGAGGGGTACGAGCAGTACTTC
j_call: TRBJ2-2; cdr3_length: 13; d_call: -; v_call: TRBV24-1; clone_size: -; cdr3_aa: CATSIRSTGELFF; cdr3_nt: TGTGCCACCAGTATAAGGAGCACCGGGGAGCTGTTTTTT
j_call: TRBJ1-6; cdr3_length: 15; d_call: -; v_call: TRBV11-2; clone_size: few; cdr3_aa: CASSSEVFAESPLHF; cdr3_nt: TGTGCCAGCAGCTCCGAGGTATTCGCAGAATCACCCCTCCACTTT
j_call: TRBJ2-4; cdr3_length: 16; d_call: TRBD2; v_call: TRBV11-3; clone_size: few; cdr3_aa: CASSLVPAGGIYIQYF; cdr3_nt: TGTGCCAGCAGCTTAGTCCCAGCGGGAGGCATTTACATTCAGTACTTC
j_call: TRBJ2-5; cdr3_length: 16; d_call: TRBD2; v_call: TRBV20-1; clone_size: -; cdr3_aa: CSARGPGLAGGETQYF; cdr3_nt: TGCAGTGCTAGAGGCCCCGGACTAGCGGGAGGCGAGACCCAGTACTTC
j_call: TRBJ2-7; cdr3_length: 19; d_call: TRBD2; v_call: TRBV20-1; clone_size: -; cdr3_aa: CSARLQGLAGGPGYYEQYF; cdr3_nt: TGCAGTGCTAGACTCCAAGGGCTAGCGGGGGGACCAGGATATTACGAGCAGTACTTC
j_call: TRBJ2-5; cdr3_length: 15; d_call: TRBD2; v_call: TRBV5-1; clone_size: -; cdr3_aa: CASSPSGGAGETQYF; cdr3_nt: TGCGCCAGCAGCCCCAGCGGGGGGGCTGGGGAGACCCAGTACTTC
j_call: TRBJ1-6; cdr3_length: 15; d_call: -; v_call: TRBV7-9; clone_size: -; cdr3_aa: CASSLGDRDNSPLHF; cdr3_nt: TGTGCCAGCAGCTTAGGCGACCGTGATAATTCACCCCTCCACTTT
j_call: TRBJ2-7; cdr3_length: 15; d_call: -; v_call: TRBV5-1; clone_size: few; cdr3_aa: CASSYVAGSSYEQYF; cdr3_nt: TGCGCCAGCAGCTACGTCGCAGGGAGCTCCTACGAGCAGTACTTC
j_call: TRBJ1-1; cdr3_length: 14; d_call: -; v_call: TRBV25-1; clone_size: few; cdr3_aa: CASRAPQGNTEAFF; cdr3_nt: TGTGCCAGCAGGGCACCACAGGGGAACACTGAAGCTTTCTTT
j_call: TRBJ1-1; cdr3_length: 14; d_call: -; v_call: TRBV5-1; clone_size: -; cdr3_aa: CASSQDSSNTEAFF; cdr3_nt: TGCGCCAGCAGCCAGGACAGTTCGAACACTGAAGCTTTCTTT
j_call: TRBJ1-2; cdr3_length: 14; d_call: TRBD1; v_call: TRBV28; clone_size: few; cdr3_aa: CASSPGTGPYGYTF; cdr3_nt: TGTGCCAGCAGCCCCGGGACAGGGCCATATGGCTACACCTTC
j_call: TRBJ2-4; cdr3_length: 14; d_call: -; v_call: TRBV20-1; clone_size: -; cdr3_aa: CSAREGPAGNIQYF; cdr3_nt: TGCAGTGCTAGAGAAGGTCCCGCGGGAAACATTCAGTACTTC